The 30 T cell receptor beta chains reported below all come from one sample, sequenced in a study of metastatic and nonmetastatic thyroid tumors. The entire patient cohort was treatment-naive prior to thyroid surgery. TCRdb re-called the PCR reads via MiXCR. The top ten hold 6.2% of the sample, which has about 35,000 clones, roughly a sixth seen once. Sequenced material: blood. All receptors derive from a male donor with papillary thyroid cancer or a benign thyroid nodule (not recorded which). Some clones in this sample may be carry-over from other donors' samples.

In its sample, this clone was seen many times. CDR3 amino acids: CASSLGPGNTGELFF. The CDR3 nucleotides read TGTGCCAGCAGCTTAGGTCCGGGGAACACCGGGGAGCTGTTTTTT. The chain combines TRBV7-9 with TRBJ2-2; D gene ambiguous. Trimming pared 1 base from V and 1 base from J, leaving 7 bases between. Germline CDR1 is SEHNR and CDR2 is FQNEAQ (reference sequence). The CDR3 runs to 15 residues.

The chain carries TRBV6-4 and TRBJ1-2; 9 bases are a match to TRBD1. The germline V gene encodes CDR1 MRHNA and CDR2 SNTAGT. The CDR3 totals 13 residues. V lost 5 bases to trimming and J lost 12 bases; unmatched junction nucleotides: 10. CDR3 residues: CASSSGQGYCDTF. CDR3 bases: TGTGCCAGCAGTTCCGGACAGGGGTATTGCGACACCTTC.

This clone appeared many times. This rearrangement joins TRBV12-3 or TRBV12-4 to TRBJ1-6, with no clear D. V lost 3 bases and J lost 8, with 11 bases in between. The CDR3 is made up of 14 amino acids. This CDR3 is CASSLWGGDSPLHF. The CDR3 bases are TGTGCCAGCAGTTTGTGGGGAGGCGATTCACCCCTCCACTTT.

The V and J genes are TRBV5-1 and TRBJ2-1; perhaps TRBD2 as D (5 bases). Trimming shortened V by 4 bases and J by 4 bases, and 12 bases separated the two germline ends. This CDR3 is 14 amino acids long. The germline CDR1 and CDR2 sequences are SGHRS and YFSETQ. The DNA for the CDR3 is TGCGCCAGCAGCCTTGGAGGTGCTTACAATGAGCAGTTCTTC. This gives the protein CASSLGGAYNEQFF.

This clone was counted many times. Other DNA sequences in the same sample also yield this CDR3. The chain couples TRBV9 to TRBJ2-7; tentative D call: TRBD2 (5 bases). The length of the CDR3 is 14 residues. Germline V gives CDR1 SGDLS, CDR2 YYNGEE. Trimming took 0 bases from V and 1 from J, leaving 8 bases between them. This CDR3 is CASSVGTRSYEQYF. DNA for the CDR3: TGTGCCAGCAGCGTAGGAACTAGATCCTACGAGCAGTACTTC.

This clone came up many times. The V call is TRBV2, the J call TRBJ1-2; D not resolved. V lost 2 bases, J lost 5 bases, and 15 bases lay in between. The germline CDR1 and CDR2 sequences are SNHLY and FYNNEI. The CDR3 spans 15 residues. The CDR3 DNA reads as TGTGCCAGCAGTGAAAATCTGTCAGGACCGTATGGCTACACCTTC. Translating it yields CASSENLSGPYGYTF.

This clone has at least ten counts. The chain couples TRBV7-2 to TRBJ2-3, with 8 bases fitting TRBD2. Germline V gene lookup returns CDR1 SGHTA and CDR2 FQGNSA. This CDR3 has 14 residues. Trimming removed 4 bases from V and 4 bases from J; junction bases left unmatched: 4. DNA of the CDR3: TGTGCCAGCAGCTCAGGCGGGAGGCCAGATACGCAGTATTTT. Amino acids: CASSSGGRPDTQYF.

This clone was detected ten times or more. At one of its ends the junction is not consistent with the germline gene, which may arise from a read error. Other DNA sequences from this sample encode an identical CDR3 as well. The gene calls are TRBV9 and TRBJ2-5; either TRBD1 or TRBD2 may fit D (5 bases each). Germline CDR1 SGDLS, CDR2 YYNGEE. The CDR3 is 13 residues long. The CDR3 loop is CASSVGTGETQYF. The CDR3 bases are TGCGCCAGCAGCGTAGGGACGGGGGAGACCCAGTACTTC.

By its share, this clone is medium-sized. V gene TRBV6-1 combines with J gene TRBJ2-3; 10 bases line up with TRBD2. CDR1 and CDR2 (germline): MNHNS, SASEGT. Unmatched junction bases numbered 9, after V lost 4 bases and J lost 5 bases. The CDR3 contains 16 residues. The CDR3 coding sequence is TGTGCCAGCAGTGGAGTAGCGGGGGGCGGGGAAGATACGCAGTATTTT. It is translated as CASSGVAGGGEDTQYF.

This clone has more than one count but fewer than ten. V and J are TRBV24-1 and TRBJ1-1; 9 bases align to TRBD1. V lost 10 bases to trimming and J lost 1 base; unmatched junction nucleotides: 3. CDR1 and CDR2 (germline): KGHDR, SFDVKD. CDR3 size: 13 residues. The CDR3 nucleotides read TGTGCCACGCGGGGACAGGGGAACACTGAAGCTTTCTTT. It is translated as CATRGQGNTEAFF.

There are many counts of this clone. This chain joins TRBV5-5 and TRBJ2-7; D remains unclear. In germline, CDR1 is SGHKS, CDR2 YYEKEE (reference sequence). This CDR3 spans 15 amino acids. Trimming stripped 2 bases from V and 1 base from J, with 13 bases between. CDR3 nucleotide sequence: TGTGCCAGCAGCTTTTCTTATATGTATTCCTACGAGCAGTACTTC. As protein: CASSFSYMYSYEQYF.

In this sample, this clone turned up a few times. This chain links TRBV28 with TRBJ2-7; TRBD1 matches 12 bases. The V segment lost 4 bases and the J segment 7 bases; nucleotides outside the gene matches: 11. CDR1 and CDR2 from the germline V gene are MDHEN and SYDVKM. This CDR3 is built from 16 residues. CDR3 residues: CASSSLGTGGFKEQYF. Written as DNA, the CDR3 is TGTGCCAGCAGTTCACTCGGGACAGGGGGCTTTAAAGAGCAGTACTTC.

This chain links TRBV20-1 with TRBJ2-1; D gene unclear. Germline V lookup: CDR1 DFQATT, CDR2 SNEGSKA (reference sequence). The V end lost 0 bases, the J end lost 2 bases, and 11 bases lay between the germline ends. This CDR3 region has 15 residues. This CDR3 reads CSARDLVGTYNEQFF. Here the CDR3 DNA reads TGCAGTGCTAGAGATCTTGTAGGAACCTACAATGAGCAGTTCTTC.

This clone turned up a few times. V and J are TRBV6-1 and TRBJ2-2, with D unresolved. The germline CDR1 and CDR2 sequences are MNHNS and SASEGT. The V end lost 11 bases, the J end lost 5 bases, and 21 bases lay between the germline ends. This CDR3 comprises 15 residues. The CDR3 sequence: CACHDFIFGTGELFF. As DNA, the CDR3 is TGTGCCTGTCACGACTTTATTTTTGGAACCGGGGAGCTGTTTTTT.

The sample holds a few counts of this clone. The chain is built from TRBV12-3 or TRBV12-4 and TRBJ2-1; 11 bases align to TRBD1. V was pared by 6 bases and J by 6 bases, with 10 bases of the junction left unmatched. This CDR3 contains 16 residues. CDR3 region: CASSPWTGGGGNEQFF. CDR3 in DNA: TGTGCCAGCAGCCCTTGGACAGGGGGCGGGGGCAATGAGCAGTTCTTC.

This clone has just a few counts. This rearrangement joins TRBV7-2 to TRBJ2-7, with 10 bases that match TRBD1. The CDR3 is 15 amino acids. The J segment lost 2 bases and the V segment lost 7 bases, leaving 8 bases of the junction unmatched. Germline CDR1 reads SGHTA; CDR2 reads FQGNSA. The CDR3, as DNA: TGTGCCAGCAACCCCGTGACAGGGGGCGCCTACGAGCAGTACTTC. Protein product: CASNPVTGGAYEQYF. The full variable domain, rest sourced from reference TRBV7-2 and TRBJ2-7, is GAGVSQSPSNKVTEKGKDVELRCDPISGHTALYWYRQSLGQGLEFLIYFQGNSAPDKSGLPSDRFSAERTGGSVSTLTIQRTQQEDSAVYLCASNPVTGGAYEQYFGPGTRLTVT.

This clone was counted ten times or more. The chain is built from TRBV12-3 or TRBV12-4 and TRBJ2-5; D gene unclear. The germline V and J ends were trimmed by 5 bases and 2 bases, with 3 bases remaining between them. The CDR3 is 11 amino acids. The CDR3 sequence: CASSLQETQYF. Here the CDR3 DNA reads TGTGCCAGCAGTCTACAAGAGACCCAGTACTTC.

This clone was counted at least ten times. The chain couples TRBV19 to TRBJ1-1; D might be TRBD1 (5 bases). CDR1 is LNHDA and CDR2 is SQIVND in the germline V gene (reference sequence). CDR3 size: 15 residues. The V end lost 3 bases, the J end lost 7 bases, and 18 bases lay between the germline ends. The CDR3 loop is CASSIGTATRNEAFF. CDR3 in DNA: TGTGCCAGTAGTATCGGGACCGCAACGAGGAATGAAGCTTTCTTT.

The J gene is TRBJ1-4, the V gene TRBV20-1; TRBD1 matches at 8 bases. This CDR3 has 15 amino acids. Trimming removed 2 bases from V and 8 bases from J; junction bases left unmatched: 10. Germline V lookup: CDR1 DFQATT, CDR2 SNEGSKA (reference sequence). The DNA of the CDR3 is TGCAGTGCTAGATCGACCAGGGGGCCAGGAGAAAAACTGTTTTTT. Residues: CSARSTRGPGEKLFF.

The chain carries TRBV20-1 and TRBJ2-5; TRBD2 aligns across 7 bases. V lost 3 bases, J lost 1 base, and 11 bases stayed unmatched. Germline V gene sequence: CDR1 DFQATT, CDR2 SNEGSKA (reference sequence). The CDR3 is 16 residues long. Written as DNA, the CDR3 is TGCAGTGCTAGCAAAGGGTGGGGGGGACCCCAAGAGACCCAGTACTTC. Its translation: CSASKGWGGPQETQYF.

The table lists this clone with many counts. This rearrangement joins TRBV4-1 to TRBJ2-7; 8 nucleotides align to TRBD1. Germline trimming cut 5 bases from V and 4 bases from J; bases unmatched to any gene: 7. CDR1 MGHRA and CDR2 YSYEKL come from the germline V gene. The length of the CDR3 is 14 residues. CDR3 amino acids: CASSFEGQGYEQYF. CDR3 DNA sequence: TGCGCCAGCAGCTTCGAAGGACAGGGTTACGAGCAGTACTTC.

This clone has ten or more counts. The genes are TRBV25-1 and TRBJ1-2; D is unresolved. Trimming left V 5 bases short and J 5 bases short, with 12 bases between. The V gene's germline CDR1 is MGHDK and CDR2 SYGVNS. The CDR3 sequence is 13 residues long. The CDR3 DNA sequence: TGTGCCAGCAGTTCAGCTCCCGGGTATGGCTACACCTTC. This encodes CASSSAPGYGYTF.

This clone has at least ten counts. In DNA form, the CDR3 reads TGCGCCAGCAGCCCCACCCCGGGGGTTGGGTCCGAGCAGTACTTC. It is translated as CASSPTPGVGSEQYF. The chain joins TRBV4-1 to TRBJ2-7, with D perhaps matching TRBD2 (6 bases). The CDR3 totals 15 residues. Trimming took 4 bases from V and 6 from J, leaving 19 bases between them. The germline gives CDR1 MGHRA, CDR2 YSYEKL.

Many counts were recorded for this clone. This may stem from a read error, because a much larger clone lies one nucleotide away. J is TRBJ2-6 and V is TRBV6-2 or TRBV6-3; TRBD2 might be the D (6 bases). The V and J ends lost 3 bases and 0 bases respectively, with 21 bases between them. Germline CDR1 MNHEY, CDR2 SVGEGT. The CDR3 is 20 amino acids. This chain's CDR3 is CASSYARGGWRGSGANVLTF. The CDR3 coding sequence is TGTGCCAGCAGTTATGCGCGAGGTGGGTGGCGGGGCTCTGGGGCCAACGTCCTGACTTTC.

This clone was observed at least ten times. This may be a read error, as it is one base from a much larger clone. The genes are TRBV6-1 and TRBJ2-7, with D hard to call. The V gene's germline CDR1 is MNHNS and CDR2 SASEGT. This CDR3 is built from 14 residues. DNA for the CDR3: TGTGCCAGCAGTGAAATACAGTATTCCTACGGGCAGTACTTC. It yields the protein CASSEIQYSYGQYF.

This chain uses TRBV6-1 with TRBJ2-7, with D tentatively TRBD1 or TRBD2 (6 bases each). Trimming took off 6 bases at V and 6 bases at J, with 18 bases between the two ends. Germline CDR1 and CDR2: MNHNS and SASEGT. This CDR3 contains 14 residues. The CDR3 loop is CASRTNSRGAEQYF. The CDR3 DNA sequence: TGTGCCAGCAGAACCAACTCAAGGGGGGCCGAGCAGTACTTC.

This clone was seen repeatedly, ten times or more. The chain recombines TRBV28 with TRBJ2-3; 8 bases are shared with TRBD1. Germline V lookup: CDR1 MDHEN, CDR2 SYDVKM. The CDR3 spans 18 residues. Trimming at V came to 2 bases and at J to 4 bases, leaving 14 bases not matched to a gene. The CDR3 is CASSLRVGVRGHADTQYF. The CDR3 bases are TGTGCCAGCAGTTTAAGGGTGGGAGTCAGGGGGCACGCAGATACGCAGTATTTT.

To note about this clone: A much larger clone lies one base from this, so it may be a read error. The chain recombines TRBV7-9 with TRBJ2-5; 8 nucleotides line up with TRBD2. The CDR3 sequence is 16 residues long. Per the germline V gene, CDR1 is SEHNR and CDR2 is FQNEAQ (reference sequence). V was pared by 2 bases and J by 5 bases, with 10 bases of the junction left unmatched. DNA for the CDR3: TGTGCCAGCAGCTTACGGGGAAGCGGGAGACGGGAGACCCAGTACTTC. Its translation: CASSLRGSGRRETQYF.

This clone is labeled medium-sized. The gene calls are TRBV6-4 and TRBJ2-7; no definite D call. Trimming shortened V by 3 bases and J by 4 bases, and 19 bases separated the two germline ends. CDR3 size: 16 residues. Per germline, CDR1 MRHNA and CDR2 SNTAGT. CDR3 residues: CASSEDFTQSQYEQYF. CDR3 bases: TGTGCCAGCAGTGAAGACTTTACCCAAAGTCAGTACGAGCAGTACTTC.

About this clone: Compared with germline, one end of the junction differs, possibly owing to a read error. V and J are TRBV4-1 and TRBJ1-2; D is unresolved. This CDR3 is 15 amino acids long. The germline V gene encodes CDR1 MGHRA and CDR2 YSYEKL. CDR3 bases: TGCGCCAGCAGTCAAGACTCCCTAGGGTCATATGGCTACACCTTC. It codes for CASSQDSLGSYGYTF.